One sample yielded the 13 T cell receptor beta chains listed below, sequenced in a study of cytomegalovirus exposure and HLA in healthy donors. In the PCR, 60 Vbeta and 13 Jbeta primers were used. Method: immunoSEQ multiplex PCR; TCRdb's copy keeps in-frame clones and lacks some. Of under 200,000 clones in the sample, roughly 80% were seen once. The specimen sequenced was PBMCs. The receptors shown here come from a woman in her late teens or twenties in good health and CMV-seronegative.

The J gene is TRBJ1-4, the V gene TRBV11-2; tentative D call: TRBD1 (6 bases). Germline values: CDR1 SGHAT, CDR2 FQNNGV. The germline V and J ends were trimmed by 7 bases and 7 bases, with 16 bases remaining between them. The CDR3 length is 14 residues. CDR3 loop: CASTRGGVGEKLFF. The CDR3 coding sequence is TGTGCCAGCACCAGGGGAGGGGTGGGTGAAAAACTGTTTTTT.

The rearrangement uses TRBV5-6 and TRBJ2-7; D remains ambiguous. V was clipped by 3 bases and J by 0 bases, with 7 bases between them. Germline V lookup: CDR1 SGHDT, CDR2 YYEEEE. The CDR3 has 13 amino acids. The CDR3: CASSYSVSYEQYF. CDR3 in DNA: TGTGCCAGCAGCTACTCGGTCTCCTACGAGCAGTACTTC.

This chain connects TRBV6-5 to TRBJ1-1, with 7 nucleotides matching TRBD1. The trim removed 7 bases at V and 5 bases at J, leaving 1 base unmatched. From germline, CDR1 is MNHEY and CDR2 SVGAGI. This CDR3 is 11 amino acids long. The CDR3 DNA is TGTGCCAGCATACAGGGGACTGAAGCTTTCTTT. The encoded protein is CASIQGTEAFF.

The rearrangement uses TRBV6-5 and TRBJ1-2; TRBD1 matches 7 bases. Germline CDR1 and CDR2: MNHEY and SVGAGI. The CDR3 consists of 14 residues. V dropped 5 bases and J dropped 5; count of bases not matched to a gene: 8. For the CDR3, the DNA is TGTGCCAGCAGTGGATCAGGGGGTATATATGGCTACACCTTC. Translating gives CASSGSGGIYGYTF.

The V call is TRBV6-5, the J call TRBJ2-3; D is uncertain. Trimming left V 6 bases short and J 1 base short, with 5 bases between. CDR1 is MNHEY, CDR2 SVGAGI, per germline. This CDR3 comprises 12 residues. CDR3: CASRSGTDTQYF. CDR3 coding DNA: TGTGCCAGCAGGAGTGGCACAGATACGCAGTATTTT.

This CDR3 reads CASSIEPGSYEQYF. The CDR3 DNA is TGTGCCAGTAGTATAGAGCCCGGGTCCTACGAGCAGTACTTC. The J gene is TRBJ2-7, the V gene TRBV19; D is uncertain. V was cut by 0 bases and J by 1 base, with 7 bases left in between. The CDR3 runs 14 residues. CDR1 is LNHDA and CDR2 is SQIVND in the germline V gene (reference sequence).

A few counts support this clone. The rearrangement joins TRBV6-1 to TRBJ2-7; 10 bases agree with TRBD2. The germline gives CDR1 MNHNS, CDR2 SASEGT. The trim removed 4 bases at V and 0 bases at J, leaving 3 bases unmatched. CDR3 length: 15 residues. CDR3: CASSGRTSGSYEQYF. CDR3 DNA: TGTGCCAGCAGTGGGCGGACTAGCGGCTCCTACGAGCAGTACTTC.

The chain couples TRBV6-5 to TRBJ2-1; D not certain. Trimming took 3 bases from V and 3 from J, leaving 12 bases between them. The CDR3 is made up of 15 amino acids. Germline CDR1 and CDR2: MNHEY and SVGAGI. CDR3 sequence: CASSYTGGDYNEQFF. The CDR3 DNA follows: TGTGCCAGCAGTTATACTGGCGGAGACTACAATGAGCAGTTCTTC.

The CDR3 DNA follows: TGTGCCAGTAGTACAGAACAGGGGGCAAGCACTGAAGCTTTCTTT. Protein sequence: CASSTEQGASTEAFF. The chain employs TRBV19 and TRBJ1-1, with 9 bases that match TRBD1. CDR1 LNHDA and CDR2 SQIVND come from the germline V gene (reference sequence). V dropped 4 bases and J dropped 4; count of bases not matched to a gene: 7. The CDR3 consists of 15 residues.

A note on this clone: This CDR3 is also generated by other DNA sequences in the sample. This chain links TRBV2 with TRBJ2-5; D perhaps matches TRBD1 (6 bases). The germline gives CDR1 SNHLY, CDR2 FYNNEI. The length of the CDR3 is 16 residues. Trimming took 4 bases from V and 5 from J, leaving 20 bases between them. For the CDR3, the DNA is TGTGCCAGCAGTGTTGAGGGGGTCGCCCATCGGGAGACCCAGTACTTC. The encoded protein is CASSVEGVAHRETQYF.

The chain couples TRBV11-3 to TRBJ2-3; no firm D call. Germline-derived CDR1 and CDR2 are SGHNT and YENEEA. This CDR3 comprises 16 residues. Trimming shortened V by 5 bases and J by 4 bases, and 19 bases separated the two germline ends. The CDR3 sequence: CASSRGARPAPDTQYF. The CDR3 DNA reads as TGTGCCAGCAGCCGAGGAGCTCGGCCGGCACCAGATACGCAGTATTTT.

As DNA, the CDR3 is TGCAGCGTTGAGTGGGACAAGACTCCCTATGGCTACACCTTC. This gives the protein CSVEWDKTPYGYTF. V gene TRBV29-1 combines with J gene TRBJ1-2; D perhaps matches TRBD1 (6 bases). V lost 3 bases and J 4 bases, leaving 15 bases between the germline ends. The CDR3 runs 14 residues. Germline V gives CDR1 SQVTM, CDR2 ANQGSEA.

This clone was found once. The V call is TRBV7-9, the J call TRBJ1-2; D is possibly TRBD1 (5 bases). This CDR3 contains 15 residues. In germline, CDR1 is SEHNR, CDR2 FQNEAQ (reference sequence). V lost 2 bases, J lost 10 bases, and 20 bases lay in between. CDR3 sequence reads: CASSLNRGFRNAYTF. DNA of the CDR3: TGTGCCAGCAGCTTAAACCGGGGGTTCAGGAATGCCTACACCTTC.